This TCR beta chain was obtained from a study of human CD8 memory T cell subsets. Findings of the study overall: Stem-like memory T cell repertoires overlapped minimally with precursor exhausted T cell repertoires.

Germline V gene sequence: CDR1 SEHNR, CDR2 FQNEAQ (reference sequence). The CDR3 is 14 residues long. Negative magnetic separation enriched total CD8+ T cells. Total RNA was taken from roughly 140,000 sorted CD8+ T cells, in duplicate, per subset. It was UMI-labeled 5' RACE by which the TCR beta libraries were made. In the original workflow: Whichever TCR beta library was examined, it held between roughly 2,700 and 20,000 functional CDR3 beta clonotypes. No DNA is given; TCRdb re-called the 5' RACE reads and lists each CDR3 protein once. The V and J calls follow TCRdb's processing rather than the paper's. This repertoire includes approximately 9,300 distinct CDR3 sequences. A remark on this clonotype: Its cognate antigen is unknown.

This receptor was identified in a human donor in good health. The chain couples TRBV7-9 to TRBJ2-1; the D call of TRBD2 rests on TCRdb alone, since no DNA is present to check it. Sequences were obtained from CD8+ stem-like memory T cells (TSCM and TCM) sorted from PBMCs. Subset: stem-like memory CD8 T cells (TSTEM), CCR7+ PD-1- TIGIT-. CDR3: CASSSEREGYEQFF.